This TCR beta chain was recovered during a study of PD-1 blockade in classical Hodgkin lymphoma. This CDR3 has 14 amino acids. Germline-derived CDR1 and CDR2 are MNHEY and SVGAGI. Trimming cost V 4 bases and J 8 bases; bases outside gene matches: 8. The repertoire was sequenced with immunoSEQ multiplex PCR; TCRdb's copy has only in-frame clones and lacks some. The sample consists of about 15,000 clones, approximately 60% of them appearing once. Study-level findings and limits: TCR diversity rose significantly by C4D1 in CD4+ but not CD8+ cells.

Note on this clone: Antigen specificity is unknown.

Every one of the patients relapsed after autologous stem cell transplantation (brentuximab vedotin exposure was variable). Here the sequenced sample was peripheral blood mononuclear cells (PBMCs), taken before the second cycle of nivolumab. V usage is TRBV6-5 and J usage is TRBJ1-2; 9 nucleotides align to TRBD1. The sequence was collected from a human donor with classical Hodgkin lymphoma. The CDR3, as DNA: TGTGCCAGCAGTTCCTGGGACAGGGTCGGCGGCTACACCTTC. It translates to CASSSWDRVGGYTF.